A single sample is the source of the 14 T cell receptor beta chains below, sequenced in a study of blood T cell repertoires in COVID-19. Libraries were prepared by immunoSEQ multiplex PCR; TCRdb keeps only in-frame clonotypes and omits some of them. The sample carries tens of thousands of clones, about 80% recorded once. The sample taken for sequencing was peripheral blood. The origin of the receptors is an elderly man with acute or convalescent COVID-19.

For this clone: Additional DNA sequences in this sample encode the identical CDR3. CDR3 residues: CASSTDRNTEAFF. DNA for the CDR3: TGTGCCAGCAGTACCGACAGAAACACTGAAGCTTTCTTT. The gene calls are TRBV6-5 and TRBJ1-1; D may be TRBD1 (5 bases). Germline V gene sequence: CDR1 MNHEY, CDR2 SVGAGI. The germline V and J ends were trimmed by 5 bases and 2 bases, with 9 bases remaining between them. CDR3 length equals 13 residues.

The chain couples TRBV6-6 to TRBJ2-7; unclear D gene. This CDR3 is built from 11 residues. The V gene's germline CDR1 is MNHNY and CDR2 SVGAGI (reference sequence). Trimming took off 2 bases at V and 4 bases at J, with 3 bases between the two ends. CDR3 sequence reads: CASSYLYEQYF. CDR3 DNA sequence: TGTGCCAGCAGTTACCTTTACGAGCAGTACTTC.

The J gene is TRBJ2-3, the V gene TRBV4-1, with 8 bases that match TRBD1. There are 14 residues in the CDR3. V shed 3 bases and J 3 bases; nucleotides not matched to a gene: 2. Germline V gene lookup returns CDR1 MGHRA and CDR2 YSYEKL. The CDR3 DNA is TGCGCCAGCAGCCACGGACAGGGAACAGATACGCAGTATTTT. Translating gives CASSHGQGTDTQYF.

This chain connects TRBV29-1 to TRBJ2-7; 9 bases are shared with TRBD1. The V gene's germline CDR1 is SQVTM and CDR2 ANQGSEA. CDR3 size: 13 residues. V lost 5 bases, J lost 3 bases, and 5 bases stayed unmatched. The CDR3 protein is CSVQTGGGYEQYF. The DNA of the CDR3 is TGCAGCGTTCAGACAGGGGGTGGCTACGAGCAGTACTTC.

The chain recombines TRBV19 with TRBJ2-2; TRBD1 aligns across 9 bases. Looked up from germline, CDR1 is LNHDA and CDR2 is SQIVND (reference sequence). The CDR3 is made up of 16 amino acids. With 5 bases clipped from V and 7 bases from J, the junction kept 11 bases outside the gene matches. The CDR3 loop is CASSPRTGVFNGELFF. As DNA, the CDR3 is TGTGCCAGTAGTCCTCGGACAGGGGTCTTTAACGGGGAGCTGTTTTTT.

The chain's CDR3 is CSTRTENYGYTF. CDR3 bases: TGCAGCACCCGGACAGAAAACTATGGCTACACCTTC. V is TRBV29-1 and J is TRBJ1-2; D might be TRBD1 (6 bases). The CDR3 is made up of 12 amino acids. From germline, CDR1 is SQVTM and CDR2 ANQGSEA. V was cut by 8 bases and J by 2 bases, with 12 bases left in between. The entire variable domain, with the rest obtained from reference TRBV29-1 and TRBJ1-2, is as follows: SAVISQKPSRDICQRGTSLTIQCQVDSQVTMMFWYRQQPGQSLTLIATANQGSEATYESGFVIDKFPISRPNLTFSTLTVSNMSPEDSSIYLCSTRTENYGYTFGSGTRLTVV.

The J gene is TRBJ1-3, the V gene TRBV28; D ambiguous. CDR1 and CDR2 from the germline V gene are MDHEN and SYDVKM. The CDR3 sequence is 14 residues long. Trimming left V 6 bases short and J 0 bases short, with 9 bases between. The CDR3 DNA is TGTGCCAGCAGGAGGGATTTCTCTGGAAACACCATATATTTT. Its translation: CASRRDFSGNTIYF.

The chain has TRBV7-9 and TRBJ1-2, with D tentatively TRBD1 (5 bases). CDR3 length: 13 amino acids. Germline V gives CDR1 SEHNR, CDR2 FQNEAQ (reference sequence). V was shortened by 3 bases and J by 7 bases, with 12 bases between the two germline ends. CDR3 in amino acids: CASSFRDLSGYTF. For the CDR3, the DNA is TGTGCCAGCAGCTTCAGGGACTTAAGTGGCTACACCTTC.

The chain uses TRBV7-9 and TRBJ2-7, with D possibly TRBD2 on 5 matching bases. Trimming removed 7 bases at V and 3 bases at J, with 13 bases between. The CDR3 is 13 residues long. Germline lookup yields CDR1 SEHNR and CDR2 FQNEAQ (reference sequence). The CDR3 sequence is CASTKGLNYEQYF. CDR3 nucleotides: TGTGCCAGCACCAAAGGACTCAACTACGAGCAGTACTTC.

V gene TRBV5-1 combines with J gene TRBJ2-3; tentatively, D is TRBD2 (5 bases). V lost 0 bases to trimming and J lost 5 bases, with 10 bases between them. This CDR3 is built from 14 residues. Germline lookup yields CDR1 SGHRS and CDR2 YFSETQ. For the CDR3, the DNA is TGCGCCAGCAGCTTGGACCAGACTATAGATACGCAGTATTTT. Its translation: CASSLDQTIDTQYF.

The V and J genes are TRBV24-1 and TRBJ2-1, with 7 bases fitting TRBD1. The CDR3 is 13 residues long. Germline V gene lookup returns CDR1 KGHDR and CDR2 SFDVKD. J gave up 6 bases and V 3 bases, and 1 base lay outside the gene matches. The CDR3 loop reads CATSDDRVNEQFF. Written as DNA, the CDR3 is TGTGCCACCAGTGATGACAGGGTCAATGAGCAGTTCTTC.

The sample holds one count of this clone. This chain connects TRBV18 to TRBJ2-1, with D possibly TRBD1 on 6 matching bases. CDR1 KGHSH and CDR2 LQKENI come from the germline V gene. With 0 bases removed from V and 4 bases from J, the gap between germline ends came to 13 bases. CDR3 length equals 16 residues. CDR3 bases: TGTGCCAGCTCACCACCCCTCACAGGGATATACAATGAGCAGTTCTTC. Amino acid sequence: CASSPPLTGIYNEQFF.

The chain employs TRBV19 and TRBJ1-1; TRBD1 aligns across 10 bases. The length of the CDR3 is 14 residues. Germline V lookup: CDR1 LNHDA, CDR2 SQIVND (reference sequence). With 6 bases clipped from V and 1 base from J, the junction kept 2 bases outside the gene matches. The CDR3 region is CASRTGGRNTEAFF. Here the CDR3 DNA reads TGTGCCAGTAGGACAGGGGGCAGGAACACTGAAGCTTTCTTT.

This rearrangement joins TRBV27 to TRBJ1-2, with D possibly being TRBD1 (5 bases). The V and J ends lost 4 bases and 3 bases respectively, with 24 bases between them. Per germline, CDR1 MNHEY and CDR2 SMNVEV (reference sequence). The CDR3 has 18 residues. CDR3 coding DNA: TGTGCCAGCAGTTCCACATCGGGACTCTCGCTTAGCGACTATGGCTACACCTTC. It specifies CASSSTSGLSLSDYGYTF.